Listed below are T cell receptor beta chains from one sample, sequenced in a study of CD8 T cells in ankylosing spondylitis. MiXCR was run by TCRdb on the 5' RACE reads, yielding one entry per CDR3 protein. The sample includes around 230,000 distinct CDR3 sequences, 8% to 9% seen only once; the top ten take 4% to 5%. The sequenced sample was blood, either unsorted or a sorted T cell fraction (not recorded which). All receptors derive from a female donor with ankylosing spondylitis or in good health (not recorded which). The CDR3 runs from the conserved cysteine through the conserved F or W. A D gene is named only where the DNA matches it firmly. Some rows have no size entry. The others give once, few or many, or a class for an expanded clone.

V: TRBV27
size: many
D: TRBD1
J: TRBJ2-7
DNA: TGTGCCAGCAGTTTCGGGACAGGGGGCTACGAGCAGTACTTC
CDR3: CASSFGTGGYEQYF

V: TRBV5-1
size: many
D: NA
J: TRBJ1-1
DNA: TGCGCCAGCAGCCGCGACATGAACACTGAAGCTTTCTTT
CDR3: CASSRDMNTEAFF

V: TRBV7-2
size: few
D: NA
J: TRBJ2-7
DNA: TGTGCCAGCAGCTTAGAACAGGCCCGCTCCTACGAGCAGTACTTC
CDR3: CASSLEQARSYEQYF

V: TRBV30
size: NA
D: TRBD1
J: TRBJ1-2
DNA: TGTGCCTGGAGTGCCACCCGACAGGGTGGAGGCTACACCTTC
CDR3: CAWSATRQGGGYTF

V: TRBV11-2
size: many
D: NA
J: TRBJ2-1
DNA: TGTGCCAGCAGCTTACAGGAGTCGGATGAGCAGTTCTTC
CDR3: CASSLQESDEQFF

V: TRBV5-1
size: many
D: NA
J: TRBJ2-2
DNA: TGCGCCAGCACCTTAGACTCGGCCGGGGAGCTGTTTTTT
CDR3: CASTLDSAGELFF

V: TRBV4-2
size: many
D: NA
J: TRBJ2-1
DNA: TGTGCCAGCAGCCAAGAGCCGGCCCAGCGGTCCAATGAGCAGTTCTTC
CDR3: CASSQEPAQRSNEQFF

V: TRBV12-3/TRBV12-4
size: many
D: NA
J: TRBJ1-1
DNA: TGTGCCAGTCTCAAGCGGCGTACTGAAGCTTTCTTT
CDR3: CASLKRRTEAFF

V: TRBV6-1
size: NA
D: NA
J: TRBJ2-7
DNA: TGTGCCAGCACGGGGGCCCGGGCGGGAGCGGACCTGTTCTACGAGCAGTACTTC
CDR3: CASTGARAGADLFYEQYF

V: TRBV7-2
size: NA
D: TRBD2
J: TRBJ2-2
DNA: TGTGCCAGCAGCTTAGGGGCTAGCGGGAGGAAGGGGGAGCTGTTTTTT
CDR3: CASSLGASGRKGELFF

V: TRBV4-3
size: many
D: NA
J: TRBJ2-1
DNA: TGCGCCAGCAGCCAGTCAACCGGGGTCTCGGGCGAGCAGTTCTTC
CDR3: CASSQSTGVSGEQFF

V: TRBV7-6
size: many
D: NA
J: TRBJ2-5
DNA: TGTGCCAGCAGCCGAGTTGGGTACCAAGAGACCCAGTACTTC
CDR3: CASSRVGYQETQYF

V: TRBV20-1
size: many
D: NA
J: TRBJ2-5
DNA: TGCAGTGCCACCGGGCCTCTCCAAGAGACCCAGTACTTC
CDR3: CSATGPLQETQYF

V: TRBV10-3
size: many
D: TRBD2
J: TRBJ2-1
DNA: TGTGCCATCAACGCGCGGGAGGGTGGGAGTGAGCAGTTCTTC
CDR3: CAINAREGGSEQFF

V: TRBV4-3
size: many
D: NA
J: TRBJ2-3
DNA: TGCGCCAGCAGCCAAGAGGGCGACCTGAGCACAGATACGCAGTATTTT
CDR3: CASSQEGDLSTDTQYF

V: TRBV28
size: many
D: NA
J: TRBJ2-7
DNA: TGTGCCAGCAGTCCTTTTGACGAGCAGTACTTC
CDR3: CASSPFDEQYF

V: TRBV5-1
size: many
D: TRBD1
J: TRBJ2-7
DNA: TGCGCCAGCAGACCTTCTACAGGGGGCTCTTGGGAGCAGTACTTC
CDR3: CASRPSTGGSWEQYF

V: TRBV12-3/TRBV12-4
size: many
D: NA
J: TRBJ2-7
DNA: TGTGCCAGCAGTTTAAGCGGGCTAAAGGTCTTGTACTTC
CDR3: CASSLSGLKVLYF

V: TRBV7-9
size: many
D: NA
J: TRBJ1-2
DNA: TGTGCCAGCAGCTTCACCAACTATGGCTACACCTTC
CDR3: CASSFTNYGYTF

V: TRBV9
size: NA
D: NA
J: TRBJ2-3
DNA: TGTGCCAGCAGCGTAGGGGCGGGTAGCACAGATACGCAGTATTTT
CDR3: CASSVGAGSTDTQYF

V: TRBV28
size: few
D: NA
J: TRBJ2-3
DNA: TGTGCCAGCAGTCCTCTGGGTAGGAATACGCAGTATTTT
CDR3: CASSPLGRNTQYF

V: TRBV6-1
size: many
D: TRBD1
J: TRBJ1-6
DNA: TGTGCCAGCAGGCCCGGGGGGACAGGGGGCCCCTCACCCCTCCACTTT
CDR3: CASRPGGTGGPSPLHF

V: TRBV7-7
size: NA
D: NA
J: TRBJ2-5
DNA: TGTGCTAGCAGCCGAGGGGCAGGGTTACAAGAGACCCAGTACTTC
CDR3: CASSRGAGLQETQYF

V: TRBV6-2/TRBV6-3
size: many
D: NA
J: TRBJ2-1
DNA: TGTGCCAGCAGTCACGGAGGGCCAAGCTCCTACAATGAGCAGTTCTTC
CDR3: CASSHGGPSSYNEQFF

V: TRBV5-1
size: many
D: NA
J: TRBJ2-2
DNA: TGCGCCAGCAGAAAGGGTTTTACCACCGGGGAGCTGTTTTTT
CDR3: CASRKGFTTGELFF

V: TRBV12-3/TRBV12-4
size: NA
D: TRBD2
J: TRBJ2-1
DNA: TGTGCCAGCAGCCCTACCGGGACTAGCAAAGGTATCTTC
CDR3: CASSPTGTSKGIF

V: TRBV7-2
size: many
D: NA
J: TRBJ1-6
DNA: TGTGCCAGCAGCCCCTTCAGCCGGGACTATAATTCACCCCTCCACTTT
CDR3: CASSPFSRDYNSPLHF

V: TRBV9
size: few
D: NA
J: TRBJ2-5
DNA: TGTGCCAGCAGCGTAGACCAGGGGACCCAGTACTTC
CDR3: CASSVDQGTQYF

V: TRBV3-1
size: many
D: NA
J: TRBJ1-2
DNA: TGTGCCAGCAGCTTACAGGGATTAGCTAACTATGGCTACACCTTC
CDR3: CASSLQGLANYGYTF

V: TRBV20-1
size: many
D: TRBD1
J: TRBJ2-7
DNA: TGCAGTGCTAGTCCGACAGTGGGGGGACAGGGGGGCGAGCAGTACTTC
CDR3: CSASPTVGGQGGEQYF

V: TRBV11-1
size: NA
D: NA
J: TRBJ2-1
DNA: TGTGCCAGCAGCTTAAGAGACAACAACAATGAGCAGTTCTTC
CDR3: CASSLRDNNNEQFF

V: TRBV4-3
size: many
D: NA
J: TRBJ1-1
DNA: TGCGCCAGCAGCCAAGGAGACGGAGGGTGGAACACTGAAGCTTTCTTT
CDR3: CASSQGDGGWNTEAFF

V: TRBV18
size: few
D: NA
J: TRBJ2-5
DNA: TGTGCCAGCTCAGGAGGACCCCAGGGGAAGGAGACCCAGTACTTC
CDR3: CASSGGPQGKETQYF

V: TRBV20-1
size: many
D: NA
J: TRBJ2-2
DNA: TGCAGTGTGACAGTAAGCACCGGGGAGCTGTTTTTT
CDR3: CSVTVSTGELFF

V: TRBV20-1
size: many
D: TRBD2
J: TRBJ2-1
DNA: TGCAGTGCTAGAGAATCTAGCGGGAGGGATAATTACAATGAGCAGTTCTTC
CDR3: CSARESSGRDNYNEQFF

V: TRBV20-1
size: many
D: NA
J: TRBJ2-5
DNA: TGCAGTGCCTCCGATCCGCAGACCCAGTACTTC
CDR3: CSASDPQTQYF

V: TRBV12-3/TRBV12-4
size: many
D: TRBD2
J: TRBJ2-3
DNA: TGTGCCAGCAGCCCCGGGACTAGCGGGACGAGGCTCACAGATACGCAGTATTTT
CDR3: CASSPGTSGTRLTDTQYF

V: TRBV12-3/TRBV12-4
size: many
D: NA
J: TRBJ2-2
DNA: TGTGCCAGCACCCCCTATACCCCGAACACCGGGGAGCTGTTTTTT
CDR3: CASTPYTPNTGELFF

V: TRBV10-3
size: many
D: TRBD2
J: TRBJ2-5
DNA: TGTGCCATCAGTGAAGTGGCGGGAGGGGAGACCCAGTACTTC
CDR3: CAISEVAGGETQYF

V: TRBV20-1
size: few
D: NA
J: TRBJ2-7
DNA: TGCAGTGCTAGCGGGCCCCCTATCTCCTACGAGCAGTACTTC
CDR3: CSASGPPISYEQYF

V: TRBV11-2
size: NA
D: NA
J: TRBJ2-7
DNA: TGTGCCAGCCTCTCACAAGGCGAGCAGTACTTC
CDR3: CASLSQGEQYF

V: TRBV20-1
size: many
D: NA
J: TRBJ2-3
DNA: TGCAGTGCTAGAGTGGGAGGAGGGGTAGATACGCAGTATTTT
CDR3: CSARVGGGVDTQYF

V: TRBV11-2
size: many
D: TRBD2
J: TRBJ2-5
DNA: TGTGCCAGCAGGACTAGCGGGAGGGCTGGGGAGACCCAGTACTTC
CDR3: CASRTSGRAGETQYF

V: TRBV7-2
size: many
D: NA
J: TRBJ2-5
DNA: TGTGCCAGCAGCTTAAGCGGGCTAGCGACGCAAGAGACCCAGTACTTC
CDR3: CASSLSGLATQETQYF

V: TRBV9
size: many
D: NA
J: TRBJ2-5
DNA: TGTGCCAGCAGCGTCCAACCGGCGGGGGAGACCCAGTACTTC
CDR3: CASSVQPAGETQYF

V: TRBV4-2
size: many
D: TRBD2
J: TRBJ2-1
DNA: TGTGCCAGCAGCCGCGCCGGGACTAGCGGGAGAGGTGAGCAGTTCTTC
CDR3: CASSRAGTSGRGEQFF